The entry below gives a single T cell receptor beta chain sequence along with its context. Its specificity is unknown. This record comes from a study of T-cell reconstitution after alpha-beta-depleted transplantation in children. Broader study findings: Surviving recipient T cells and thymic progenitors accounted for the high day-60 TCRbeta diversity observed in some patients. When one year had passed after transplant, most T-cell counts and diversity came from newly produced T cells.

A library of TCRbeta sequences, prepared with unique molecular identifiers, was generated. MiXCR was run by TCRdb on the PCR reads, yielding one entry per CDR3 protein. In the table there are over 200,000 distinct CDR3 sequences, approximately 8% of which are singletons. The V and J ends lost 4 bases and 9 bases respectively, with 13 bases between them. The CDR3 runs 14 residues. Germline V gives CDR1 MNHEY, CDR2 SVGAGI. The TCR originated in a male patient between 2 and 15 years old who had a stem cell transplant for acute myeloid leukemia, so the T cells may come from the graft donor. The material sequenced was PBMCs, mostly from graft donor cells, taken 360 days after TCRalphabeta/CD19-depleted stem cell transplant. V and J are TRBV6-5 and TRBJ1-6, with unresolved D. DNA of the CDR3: TGTGCCAGCAGTTCCCAGTTTAATCTTTCACCCCTCCACTTT. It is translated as CASSSQFNLSPLHF.